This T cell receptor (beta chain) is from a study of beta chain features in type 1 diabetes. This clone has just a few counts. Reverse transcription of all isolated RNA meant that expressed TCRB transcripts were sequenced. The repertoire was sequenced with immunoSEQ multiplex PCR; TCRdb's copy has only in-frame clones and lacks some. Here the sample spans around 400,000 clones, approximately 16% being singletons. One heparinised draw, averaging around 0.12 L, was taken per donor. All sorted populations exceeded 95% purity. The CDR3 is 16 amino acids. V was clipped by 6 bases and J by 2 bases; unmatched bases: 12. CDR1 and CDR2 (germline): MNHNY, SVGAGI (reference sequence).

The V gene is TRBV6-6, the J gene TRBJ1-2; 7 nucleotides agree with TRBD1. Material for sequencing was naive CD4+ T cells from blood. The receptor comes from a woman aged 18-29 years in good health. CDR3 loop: CASSRPGTVRNYGYTF. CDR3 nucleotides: TGTGCCAGCAGCCGCCCCGGGACAGTCAGAAACTATGGCTACACCTTC.